This T cell receptor (beta chain) stems from a study of blood T cell repertoires in COVID-19. At the level of the study: Acute-phase and convalescent COVID-19 samples originated in the United States, Italy and Spain. In each case, the material was cDNA or gDNA derived from T cells, B-cell-depleted T cells, or PBMCs.

Germline V gene data show CDR1 as LGHDT and CDR2 as YNNKEL (reference sequence). After removal of 4 bases from V and 16 bases from J, the junction contained 16 bases not matched to a gene. The CDR3 is made up of 14 amino acids. Original methodology: For nucleated cells, counts were estimated from reference gene primer amplification. Profiled with immunoSEQ multiplex PCR; TCRdb holds only in-frame clones, not every one. Clone size and V and J calls were adopted from that table, with D and trimming inferred from the DNA. In the table there are around 160,000 clones, roughly 80% of which are singletons.

This chain connects TRBV3-1 (or the pseudogene TRBV3-2) to TRBJ1-5; 7 nucleotides line up with TRBD1. The sample taken for sequencing was peripheral blood. This sequence originates from a human donor with acute or convalescent COVID-19. The donor label of this sample is uncertain. DNA of the CDR3: TGTGCCAGCAGCCTCGGGACAGCGGGGGGTGACAAACATTTT. This gives the protein CASSLGTAGGDKHF.